Each of the 11 T cell receptor beta chains below was sequenced from the same sample in a study of identical twins. One entry per CDR3 protein results from TCRdb running MiXCR on the 5' RACE reads. The repertoire consists of hundreds of thousands of distinct CDR3 sequences, with 10% to 15% occurring once and the leading ten covering about 1.5%. The sample was also linked to a second study, of yellow fever vaccine responses in identical twins.

Specimen: PBMCs. The receptors derive from a woman aged 18-29 years in good health.

The chain recombines TRBV12-3 or TRBV12-4 with TRBJ2-2; tentatively, D is TRBD1 or TRBD2 (5 bases each). The V end lost 3 bases, the J end lost 5 bases, and 31 bases lay between the germline ends. CDR3 length equals 21 residues. The CDR3 DNA is TGTGCCAGCAGTTTTTCCTTTCTGAGGGGTCTAGGGTCTCCAGGTACCGGGGAGCTGTTTTTT. Protein product: CASSFSFLRGLGSPGTGELFF.

The rearrangement uses TRBV4-2 and TRBJ2-3; D gene unclear. Germline V gives CDR1 LGHNA, CDR2 YNFKEQ. This CDR3 region has 13 residues. The germline V and J ends were trimmed by 2 bases and 4 bases, with 7 bases remaining between them. Here the CDR3 DNA reads TGTGCCAGCAGCCAATTCGAGGCAGATACGCAGTATTTT. Its protein product is CASSQFEADTQYF.

V is TRBV2 and J is TRBJ2-1; no clear D gene. The V end was cut by 6 bases, the J end by 7 bases, with 10 bases between. In germline, CDR1 is SNHLY, CDR2 FYNNEI. The CDR3 runs 12 residues. CDR3 loop: CASRREANEQFF. The CDR3 DNA follows: TGTGCCAGCAGGCGAGAGGCGAATGAGCAGTTCTTC.

In its sample, this clonotype was seen many times. The rearrangement links TRBV7-2 to TRBJ2-2; D gene unclear. Germline V gene data show CDR1 as SGHTA and CDR2 as FQGNSA. CDR3 length: 13 residues. The V end lost 1 base, the J end lost 7 bases, and 7 bases lay between the germline ends. The CDR3 here is CASSLGVIGELFF. CDR3 DNA: TGTGCCAGCAGCTTAGGCGTTATCGGGGAGCTGTTTTTT.

This clonotype occurred a few times. This rearrangement joins TRBV20-1 to TRBJ1-1; 8 bases match TRBD1. The junction had 13 bases not matched to a gene; V was cut back by 7 bases and J by 6 bases. The CDR3 totals 14 residues. Germline V CDR1 and CDR2: DFQATT, SNEGSKA (reference sequence). The CDR3, as DNA: TGCAGTGTACTTACCCCAGGGGGCCTGGCTGAAGCTTTCTTT. The encoded protein is CSVLTPGGLAEAFF.

The chain uses TRBV5-4 and TRBJ2-6; possible D gene TRBD2, 5 bases. The CDR3 is 17 amino acids. V lost 1 base and J 0 bases, leaving 11 bases between the germline ends. Germline V gives CDR1 SGHNT, CDR2 YYREEE (reference sequence). In DNA, the CDR3 is TGTGCCAGCAGCTTGTCTAGCACTTCCTCTGGGGCCAACGTCCTGACTTTC. This codes for CASSLSSTSSGANVLTF. Based on the CDR3 plus reference TRBV5-4 and TRBJ2-6, the full variable domain is ETGVTQSPTHLIKTRGQQVTLRCSSQSGHNTVSWYQQALGQGPQFIFQYYREEENGRGNFPPRFSGLQFPNYSSELNVNALELDDSALYLCASSLSSTSSGANVLTFGAGSRLTVL.

This clonotype was seen more than once but under ten times. V usage is TRBV6-1 and J usage is TRBJ2-7; D uncertain. The CDR3 is 12 residues long. Per the germline V gene, CDR1 is MNHNS and CDR2 is SASEGT. V dropped 6 bases and J dropped 7 bases, with 13 bases sitting between them. The CDR3 nucleotides read TGTGCCAGCAGCCGATGGGGTGAGGAGCAGTACGTC. Its protein is CASSRWGEEQYV.

This chain connects TRBV5-5 to TRBJ1-1; tentative D call: TRBD1 (5 bases). Germline loops: CDR1 SGHKS, CDR2 YYEKEE (reference sequence). Trimming left V 1 base short and J 1 base short, with 11 bases between. The CDR3 extends over 15 amino acids. CDR3 amino acids: CASSLMVRANTEAFF. CDR3 in DNA: TGTGCCAGCAGCTTGATGGTCAGGGCGAACACTGAAGCTTTCTTT.

This clonotype was seen a few times. The chain combines TRBV10-2 with TRBJ2-7; 13 bases align to TRBD2. The V segment lost 2 bases and the J segment 5 bases; nucleotides outside the gene matches: 9. This CDR3 comprises 17 residues. From germline, CDR1 is WSHSY and CDR2 SAAADI. The DNA for the CDR3 is TGCGCCAGCAGTGAGGGACTAGCGGGAGACAAAAGGAACGAGCAGTACTTC. Its protein is CASSEGLAGDKRNEQYF.

This clonotype was counted ten times or more. The V call is TRBV6-5, the J call TRBJ1-2; no definite D call. V lost 5 bases to trimming and J lost 7 bases, with 17 bases between them. The CDR3 is made up of 14 amino acids. CDR1 and CDR2 from the germline V gene are MNHEY and SVGAGI. CDR3 DNA sequence: TGTGCCAGCAGTACTCCGGGCCCCCCCTTTGGCTACACCTTC. Translation gives CASSTPGPPFGYTF.

This chain links TRBV27 with TRBJ2-7; TRBD1 aligns across 7 bases. The germline V gene encodes CDR1 MNHEY and CDR2 SMNVEV (reference sequence). J gave up 1 base and V 3 bases, and 9 bases lay outside the gene matches. CDR3 length: 16 amino acids. For the CDR3, the DNA is TGTGCCAGCAGTTTGCGGACAGGCAAGGGGTCCTACGAGCAGTACTTC. Its protein product is CASSLRTGKGSYEQYF.